Presented here are 16 T cell receptor beta chains from one specimen sequenced in a study of early T cells in non-severe SARS-CoV-2 infection. From the 5' RACE reads, TCRdb called clonotypes with MiXCR, one entry per CDR3 protein. The sample lists approximately 32,000 distinct CDR3 sequences, about 3.9% occurring once. Sequencing was carried out using whole blood. These TCRs come from an adult who was a healthcare worker with PCR-confirmed SARS-CoV-2 infection or an uninfected control (not recorded which).

This clonotype showed up many times. V and J are TRBV20-1 and TRBJ1-1; D is undetermined. The germline V gene has CDR1 DFQATT and CDR2 SNEGSKA (reference sequence). Trimming removed 0 bases at V and 8 bases at J, with 19 bases between. This CDR3 is 15 amino acids long. The CDR3 sequence is CSARDQAGRALEAFF. The DNA for the CDR3 is TGCAGTGCTAGAGATCAGGCAGGAAGGGCCCTGGAAGCTTTCTTT.

This clonotype was observed at least ten times. The gene calls are TRBV18 and TRBJ1-3; maybe TRBD1 (5 bases). CDR3 length equals 14 residues. Trimming removed 2 bases from V and 4 bases from J, with 9 bases in between. In germline, CDR1 is KGHSH, CDR2 LQKENI. The CDR3 sequence is CASSPKGPGNTIYF. The CDR3 DNA follows: TGTGCCAGCTCACCAAAGGGGCCCGGAAACACCATATATTTT.

This clonotype was counted ten times or more. The V call is TRBV10-1, the J call TRBJ1-1; 7 nucleotides align to TRBD1. V shed 4 bases, J shed 4 bases, and the junction held 3 bases outside the gene matches. In germline, CDR1 is WNHNN, CDR2 SYGVQD (reference sequence). This CDR3 is built from 13 residues. The CDR3 bases are TGCGCCAGCAGTGGACAGGGAAGCACTGAAGCTTTCTTT. This gives the protein CASSGQGSTEAFF.

This chain connects TRBV24-1 to TRBJ1-2; TRBD1 aligns across 9 bases. CDR3 length equals 14 residues. V was clipped by 4 bases and J by 7 bases; unmatched bases: 6. Germline V lookup: CDR1 KGHDR, CDR2 SFDVKD. CDR3 sequence: CATSEGQGSGGYTF. The CDR3 bases are TGTGCCACCAGTGAGGGACAGGGCTCAGGTGGCTACACCTTC.

This clonotype came up many times. This chain connects TRBV18 to TRBJ2-7; D gene uncertain. CDR1 is KGHSH and CDR2 is LQKENI in the germline V gene. Trimming cost V 9 bases and J 3 bases, with 9 bases left between them. This CDR3 has 11 amino acids. Written as DNA, the CDR3 is TGTGCCAGTCGGGCCTACTACGAGCAGTACTTC. Translation: CASRAYYEQYF.

This clonotype was counted ten times or more. V usage is TRBV20-1 and J usage is TRBJ1-4, with TRBD1 matching over 8 bases. This CDR3 is 13 amino acids long. CDR1 and CDR2 (germline): DFQATT, SNEGSKA (reference sequence). With V trimmed by 6 bases and J by 9 bases, 9 bases remained unmatched. The CDR3 nucleotides read TGCAGTGCGGCGACAGGGGCGGGTAAAAAACTGTTTTTT. This encodes CSAATGAGKKLFF.

This clonotype was observed a handful of times. The rearrangement links TRBV11-1 to TRBJ2-7; 10 positions agree with TRBD1. The CDR3 spans 13 residues. V lost 3 bases to trimming and J lost 6 bases; unmatched junction nucleotides: 2. In germline, CDR1 is SGHAT, CDR2 FQDESV (reference sequence). The DNA for the CDR3 is TGTGCCAGCAGCTTGACAGGGGGCCCCGAGCAGTACTTC. Translation gives CASSLTGGPEQYF.

This clonotype was seen ten or more times. The J gene is TRBJ2-7, the V gene TRBV6-5, with 12 bases lining up with TRBD2. The germline V gene encodes CDR1 MNHEY and CDR2 SVGAGI. The CDR3 consists of 14 residues. V trimming: 4 bases; J trimming: 3 bases; junction bases outside the gene matches: 1. CDR3 nucleotides: TGTGCCAGCAGTTGGACTAGCGGGGACTACGAGCAGTACTTC. It codes for CASSWTSGDYEQYF.

This clonotype was picked up many times. This chain links TRBV2 with TRBJ2-7; unclear D gene. The germline CDR1 and CDR2 sequences are SNHLY and FYNNEI. The CDR3 has 10 amino acids. V was trimmed by 3 bases and J by 3 bases, leaving 0 bases between them. The CDR3 bases are TGTGCCAGCAGTGACTACGAGCAGTACTTC. Protein product: CASSDYEQYF.

This clonotype appeared many times. The gene calls are TRBV7-3 and TRBJ2-2; either TRBD1 or TRBD2 may supply D (5 bases each). Trimming shortened V by 4 bases and J by 4 bases, and 10 bases separated the two germline ends. The germline gives CDR1 SGHTA, CDR2 FQGTGA. There are 14 residues in the CDR3. CDR3 DNA sequence: TGTGCCAGCAGCTCGGGGCGGCGCACCGGGGAGCTGTTTTTT. This codes for CASSSGRRTGELFF. The complete variable domain, with remaining parts taken from reference TRBV7-3 and TRBJ2-2, reads GAGVSQTPSNKVTEKGKYVELRCDPISGHTALYWYRQSLGQGPEFLIYFQGTGAADDSGLPNDRFFAVRPEGSVSTLKIQRTERGDSAVYLCASSSGRRTGELFFGEGSRLTVL.

Ten or more counts support this clonotype. This chain connects TRBV18 to TRBJ2-7, with TRBD2 matching 10 bases. The CDR3 covers 15 residues. The junction had 3 bases not matched to a gene; V was cut back by 3 bases and J by 1 base. Germline CDR1 and CDR2: KGHSH and LQKENI. CDR3 in DNA: TGTGCCAGCTCACCGGGACTAGCGCTATCCTACGAGCAGTACTTC. It specifies CASSPGLALSYEQYF.

The sample holds many counts of this clonotype. The chain combines TRBV12-3 or TRBV12-4 with TRBJ2-1; D is uncertain. This CDR3 comprises 14 residues. Deletions cut 6 bases from V and 8 bases from J, with 17 bases between. Here the CDR3 reads CASSPRGLVDEQFF. CDR3 DNA: TGTGCCAGCAGCCCCCGTGGTTTGGTGGATGAGCAGTTCTTC.

This clonotype has a single count. The chain has TRBV4-3 and TRBJ2-6, with a tentative D call TRBD2 (6 bases). The V end lost 1 base, the J end lost 4 bases, and 17 bases lay between the germline ends. The germline V gene encodes CDR1 LGHNA and CDR2 YSLEER. This CDR3 contains 18 residues. DNA for the CDR3: TGCGCCAGCAGCCAAGGGGAGGCCTTGGCCCCCGGGGCCAACGTCCTGACTTTC. The encoded protein is CASSQGEALAPGANVLTF.

Many counts were recorded for this clonotype. The chain is built from TRBV19 and TRBJ1-4, with D maybe TRBD1 (6 bases). CDR3 length: 14 residues. Between the trimmed V and J ends, which lost 6 bases and 5 bases, there was a span of 13 bases. Germline-derived CDR1 and CDR2 are LNHDA and SQIVND (reference sequence). CDR3 coding DNA: TGTGCCAGTAGAGTGACAGGCTACAATGAAAAACTGTTTTTT. This codes for CASRVTGYNEKLFF.

This clonotype was seen repeatedly, ten times or more. The J gene is TRBJ1-5, the V gene TRBV20-1; D is undetermined. The CDR3 has 13 residues. Germline V gene sequence: CDR1 DFQATT, CDR2 SNEGSKA (reference sequence). The ends were cut back, 0 bases at V and 2 bases at J, with 5 bases in the middle. CDR3 sequence reads: CSARDLGNQPQHF. DNA of the CDR3: TGCAGTGCTAGAGATCTGGGCAATCAGCCCCAGCATTTT.

This clonotype was found many times. The chain couples TRBV20-1 to TRBJ1-3; D is undetermined. The V gene's germline CDR1 is DFQATT and CDR2 SNEGSKA (reference sequence). V lost 3 bases to trimming and J lost 9 bases, with 9 bases between them. The CDR3 consists of 11 residues. CDR3 loop: CSARGVSTIYF. The CDR3 coding sequence is TGCAGTGCTAGGGGCGTGAGCACCATATATTTT.